Presented here are 7 T cell receptor beta chains from one specimen sequenced in a study of T cell repertoires in cytomegalovirus infection. TCRdb redid the calling of the reads with MiXCR, one entry per CDR3 protein. In the table there are some 920,000 distinct CDR3 sequences, approximately 31% of which are singletons. Their target antigens are unknown. The specimen was cultured CD8+ T cells from PBMCs, collected from culture after CMV antigen stimulation. These receptors originate from a human donor in good health (CMV status not recorded). Some clones in this sample may be carry-over from other donors' samples.

This clonotype was observed a few times. The chain carries TRBV6-2 or TRBV6-3 and TRBJ1-1, with D tentatively TRBD1 (5 bases). In germline, CDR1 is MNHEY, CDR2 SVGEGT. This CDR3 has 14 residues. The ends were cut back, 1 base at V and 2 bases at J, with 8 bases in the middle. The CDR3 coding sequence is TGTGCCAGCAGTTACTGGGACGGCAACACTGAAGCTTTCTTT. It encodes CASSYWDGNTEAFF.

This clonotype was seen at least ten times. The genes are TRBV7-9 and TRBJ2-5; 7 nucleotides agree with TRBD1. CDR1 SEHNR and CDR2 FQNEAQ come from the germline V gene (reference sequence). CDR3 length equals 19 residues. V shed 5 bases, J shed 3 bases, and the junction held 21 bases outside the gene matches. CDR3 protein: CASSPHTPTIGTAKETQYF. The CDR3 bases are TGTGCCAGCAGCCCACATACACCCACCATCGGGACAGCAAAAGAGACCCAGTACTTC.

CDR3 loop: CASALAGAIYEQYF. The CDR3 DNA follows: TGTGCCAGCGCCTTAGCGGGGGCCATCTACGAGCAGTACTTC. V is TRBV27 and J is TRBJ2-7; 9 bases line up with TRBD2. Trimming at V came to 8 bases and at J to 3 bases, leaving 8 bases not matched to a gene. CDR1 MNHEY and CDR2 SMNVEV come from the germline V gene (reference sequence). The CDR3 has 14 residues.

This chain links TRBV6-5 with TRBJ2-2; 7 bases agree with TRBD1. The CDR3 runs to 18 residues. Germline trimming cut 0 bases from V and 4 bases from J; bases unmatched to any gene: 11. Germline V gene sequence: CDR1 MNHEY, CDR2 SVGAGI. In DNA, the CDR3 is TGTGCCAGCAGTTACTCGAAGTTCGGTGCAGGGGGCACCGGGGAGCTGTTTTTT. Protein product: CASSYSKFGAGGTGELFF.

The chain carries TRBV19 and TRBJ1-2; D uncertain. Germline values: CDR1 LNHDA, CDR2 SQIVND (reference sequence). V was trimmed by 5 bases and J by 4 bases, leaving 14 bases between them. The CDR3 has 14 residues. The CDR3 spells CASSGETGFYGYTF. As DNA, the CDR3 is TGTGCCAGTAGTGGGGAAACCGGGTTCTATGGCTACACCTTC.

This clonotype was observed a few times. The V call is TRBV2, the J call TRBJ1-5; 8 bases are a match to TRBD1. Germline CDR1 is SNHLY and CDR2 is FYNNEI. With 2 bases clipped from V and 0 bases from J, the junction kept 6 bases outside the gene matches. This CDR3 is built from 17 residues. CDR3 protein: CASSELGTGPSNQPQHF. CDR3 DNA sequence: TGTGCCAGCAGTGAACTAGGGACAGGTCCTAGCAATCAGCCCCAGCATTTT.

The CDR3 region is CASSQDRQATNYGYTF. CDR3 DNA: TGCGCCAGCAGCCAAGATCGGCAGGCGACTAACTATGGCTACACCTTC. The chain has TRBV4-1 and TRBJ1-2; D ambiguous. This CDR3 has 16 amino acids. V was pared by 0 bases and J by 0 bases, with 11 bases between. Germline V gene data show CDR1 as MGHRA and CDR2 as YSYEKL.